This TCR beta chain comes out of a study of cytomegalovirus exposure and HLA in healthy donors. Whole-study findings and limits: As confirmed in vitro, three CMV-associated chains were specific for CMV antigens.

Only a few counts were recorded for this clone. Its specificity is not known. V was pared by 4 bases and J by 9 bases, with 19 bases between. The CDR3 is made up of 14 amino acids. Germline values: CDR1 SGDLS, CDR2 YYNGEE. Vbeta (60) and Jbeta (13) primers were used in the PCR. Assay: immunoSEQ multiplex PCR; the TCRdb copy retains only in-frame clones and omits some. The table records roughly 100,000 clones, 70% to 80% of them present only once. The chain couples TRBV9 to TRBJ2-5; D perhaps matches TRBD2 (6 bases). Sequenced sample: PBMCs. This clonotype was obtained from a female donor in good health and CMV-seronegative. The CDR3 DNA reads as TGTGCCAGCAGCCCCGCGGGACTCCAAGGGTCCCAGTACTTC. Translating it yields CASSPAGLQGSQYF.